This T cell receptor (beta chain) was captured by sequencing in a study of siplizumab effects on memory and regulatory T cells. The study, taken as a whole, reports: There appeared to be greater diversity in naive T cells than in memory cells, and naive T cells seemed major contributors to the alloresponse.

V dropped 0 bases and J dropped 2 bases, with 17 bases sitting between them. The V gene's germline CDR1 is LGHNT and CDR2 FRNRAP. The CDR3 runs to 17 residues. Sequencing used immunoSEQ multiplex PCR; TCRdb keeps in-frame clones, though not all of them. This repertoire shows 50,000 to 75,000 clones, just over 95% found once; its top ten account for 0.08% to 0.1%. To note about this clone: Its target is not known.

Sequenced material: naive CD8+ T cells sorted from blood. The clonotype comes from a human donor in good health. V and J are TRBV12-5 and TRBJ2-7; maybe TRBD1 (6 bases). The CDR3 nucleotides are TGTGCTAGTGGTTTGGTAACGTTTGGGGGCGTGCCCTACGAGCAGTACTTC. Amino acid sequence: CASGLVTFGGVPYEQYF.